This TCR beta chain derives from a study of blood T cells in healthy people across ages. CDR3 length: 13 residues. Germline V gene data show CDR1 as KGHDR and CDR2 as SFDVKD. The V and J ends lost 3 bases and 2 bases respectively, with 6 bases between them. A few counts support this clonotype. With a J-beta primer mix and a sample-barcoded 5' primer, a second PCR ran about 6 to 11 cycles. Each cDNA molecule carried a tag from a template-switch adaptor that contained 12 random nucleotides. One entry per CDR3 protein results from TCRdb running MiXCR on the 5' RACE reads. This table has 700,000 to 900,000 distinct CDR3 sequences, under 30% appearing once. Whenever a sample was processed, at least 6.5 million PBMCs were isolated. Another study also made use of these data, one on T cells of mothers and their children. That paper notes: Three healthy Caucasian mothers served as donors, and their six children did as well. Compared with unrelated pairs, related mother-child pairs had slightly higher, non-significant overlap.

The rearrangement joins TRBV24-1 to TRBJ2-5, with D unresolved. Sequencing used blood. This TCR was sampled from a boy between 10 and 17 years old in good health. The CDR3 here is CATSDNTQETQYF. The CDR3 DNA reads TGTGCCACCAGTGATAACACTCAAGAGACCCAGTACTTC.